A selection of T cell receptor beta chains follows, all from one sample in a study of blood T cells in healthy people across ages. TCRdb itself ran the 5' RACE reads through MiXCR, one entry per CDR3 protein. Here the sample spans roughly 1 million distinct CDR3 sequences, approximately 25% being singletons. This sample also appeared in a second study, on T cells of mothers and their children.

The specimen sequenced was blood. These receptors originate from a girl aged 2 to 10 in good health. CDR3s include the opening cysteine and the closing phenylalanine or tryptophan. D genes are given only for firm matches. Clone size is not always given. Where it is, it says once, few, many or a class for expanded clones.

J | V | D | size | CDR3 | DNA
TRBJ1-2 | TRBV2 | NA | few | CAASEDTNYGYTF | TGTGCCGCCAGCGAAGACACTAACTATGGCTACACCTTC
TRBJ1-4 | TRBV7-2 | NA | few | CASRTNVGGNEKLFF | TGTGCCAGCAGAACCAACGTAGGGGGAAATGAAAAACTGTTTTTT
TRBJ2-1 | TRBV20-1 | NA | NA | CSVEVEYNNWQFF | TGCAGCGTCGAAGTGGAGTACAATAATTGGCAGTTCTTC
TRBJ2-1 | TRBV7-6 | TRBD2 | NA | CASSLETSGGLSPNNEQFF | TGTGCCAGCAGCTTAGAGACTAGCGGGGGACTTTCCCCGAACAATGAGCAGTTCTTC
TRBJ2-7 | TRBV5-1 | NA | few | CASSLENDEQYF | TGCGCCAGCAGCTTGGAAAACGACGAGCAGTACTTC
TRBJ2-4 | TRBV19 | NA | NA | CASSIGENIQYF | TGTGCCAGTAGTATTGGGGAAAACATTCAGTACTTC
TRBJ1-1 | TRBV27 | NA | NA | CASSQGRYNTEAFF | TGTGCCAGCAGCCAGGGAAGATATAACACTGAAGCTTTCTTT
TRBJ2-5 | TRBV7-2 | NA | NA | CASSLVFAETQYF | TGTGCCAGCAGCTTAGTTTTTGCGGAGACCCAGTACTTC
TRBJ2-5 | TRBV29-1 | TRBD2 | NA | CSVDLAGGPGETQYF | TGCAGCGTTGACTTAGCGGGAGGGCCTGGGGAGACCCAGTACTTC
TRBJ2-7 | TRBV24-1 | NA | few | CATSDSREQYF | TGTGCCACCAGTGATTCCAGGGAGCAGTACTTC
TRBJ2-4 | TRBV20-1 | TRBD2 | once | CSAGLAEVAKNIQYF | TGCAGTGCGGGACTAGCGGAGGTAGCCAAAAACATTCAGTACTTC
TRBJ2-7 | TRBV4-1 | NA | NA | CASSQDHDRIYEQYF | TGCGCCAGCAGCCAAGATCATGACAGGATTTACGAGCAGTACTTC
TRBJ2-5 | TRBV15 | NA | few | CATSSRERETQYF | TGTGCCACCAGCAGCCGCGAGAGGGAGACCCAGTACTTC
TRBJ1-5 | TRBV12-5 | NA | NA | CASGSISPRSNQPQHF | TGTGCTAGTGGCTCGATCTCACCTCGGAGCAATCAGCCCCAGCATTTT
TRBJ1-6 | TRBV5-1 | TRBD1 | few | CASSLGRGGEGNSPLHF | TGCGCCAGCAGCTTGGGACGAGGGGGCGAGGGTAATTCACCCCTCCACTTT
TRBJ2-3 | TRBV7-9 | NA | NA | CASSPNGGGQTDTQYF | TGTGCCAGCAGCCCGAATGGGGGGGGGCAAACAGATACGCAGTATTTT
TRBJ2-1 | TRBV12-3/TRBV12-4 | NA | few | CASSLDERQFF | TGTGCCAGCAGTTTGGACGAACGGCAGTTCTTC
TRBJ2-1 | TRBV12-3/TRBV12-4 | NA | few | CASRPLVDEQFF | TGTGCCAGCAGACCACTAGTAGATGAGCAGTTCTTC